The rows below give T cell receptor beta chains drawn from one sample of a study of cytomegalovirus exposure and HLA in healthy donors. Clones were sequenced by immunoSEQ multiplex PCR, and TCRdb holds only the in-frame ones, with some missing. The sample holds approximately 150,000 clones, nearly 80% seen once. The sequenced sample was PBMCs. The receptors shown here come from a woman aged 25-40 years in good health and CMV-seronegative. Each CDR3 is given with its conserved first and last residue. D genes are given only for firm matches. Size is stated for part of the rows, as once, few or many counts, or as a class when the clone is expanded.

NA	NA	TRBJ1-1	15	TRBV7-3	CASSSTEGRGTEAFF	TGTGCCAGCAGCTCAACCGAAGGGAGAGGCACTGAAGCTTTCTTT
NA	NA	TRBJ2-7	13	TRBV19	CATALAPRNEQYF	TGTGCCACCGCCTTGGCCCCCAGGAACGAGCAGTACTTC
few	NA	TRBJ2-7	14	TRBV7-9	CASSPKESMAEQYF	TGTGCCAGCAGCCCAAAGGAGAGTATGGCCGAGCAGTACTTC
NA	NA	TRBJ1-5	15	TRBV2	CASRPGGPLNQPQHF	TGTGCCAGCAGGCCCGGTGGGCCCCTAAATCAGCCCCAGCATTTT
NA	TRBD1	TRBJ1-2	12	TRBV29-1	CSVETGDYGYTF	TGCAGCGTTGAGACAGGGGACTATGGCTACACCTTC
NA	TRBD1	TRBJ1-6	15	TRBV19	CASAWDSSYNSPLHF	TGTGCCAGCGCCTGGGACAGCTCCTATAATTCACCCCTCCACTTT
NA	NA	TRBJ1-6	14	TRBV6-5	CASRPGRNNSPLHF	TGTGCCAGCAGACCCGGGAGAAATAATTCACCCCTCCACTTT
few	TRBD1	TRBJ1-4	15	TRBV5-4	CASSLKGQGDEKLFF	TGTGCCAGCAGCTTGAAGGGACAGGGTGATGAAAAACTGTTTTTT
NA	TRBD1	TRBJ2-7	13	TRBV25-1	CASRTGSSYEQYF	TGTGCCAGCAGGACAGGGAGCTCCTACGAGCAGTACTTC
NA	NA	TRBJ1-1	14	TRBV19	CATTPRGGPTEAFF	TGTGCCACTACCCCAAGGGGGGGGCCAACTGAAGCTTTCTTT
NA	TRBD2	TRBJ2-1	17	TRBV18	CASSPREAGRIYNEQFF	TGTGCCAGCTCACCAAGAGAAGCGGGGAGGATCTACAATGAGCAGTTCTTC
NA	NA	TRBJ2-1	15	TRBV11-2	CASSSGLEVYNEQFF	TGTGCCAGCAGCTCGGGACTCGAGGTGTACAATGAGCAGTTCTTC
few	TRBD1	TRBJ2-3	15	TRBV25-1	CASSEMTGATDTQYF	TGTGCCAGCAGTGAGATGACAGGGGCCACAGATACGCAGTATTTT
NA	TRBD1	TRBJ2-1	14	TRBV7-2	CASSPGQGFNEQFF	TGTGCCAGCAGCCCGGGACAGGGGTTCAATGAGCAGTTCTTC
NA	TRBD2	TRBJ2-1	18	TRBV11-3	CASSLGLAGADSYNEQFF	TGTGCCAGCAGCTTAGGACTAGCGGGGGCAGACTCCTACAATGAGCAGTTCTTC
NA	NA	TRBJ1-3	16	TRBV4-1	CASRDVQAYSGNTIYF	TGCGCCAGCCGTGATGTCCAGGCCTACTCTGGAAACACCATATATTTT
NA	NA	TRBJ1-6	17	TRBV6-1	CASSEDIGGFMGSPLHF	TGTGCCAGCAGTGAGGATATAGGGGGTTTTATGGGTTCACCCCTCCACTTT
NA	TRBD2	TRBJ2-5	14	TRBV5-1	CASSLGSGGETQYF	TGCGCCAGCAGCTTGGGGAGCGGGGGGGAGACCCAGTACTTC
NA	NA	TRBJ1-5	13	TRBV27	CAPPKGPHQPQHF	TGTGCCCCCCCGAAGGGGCCCCATCAGCCCCAGCATTTT
NA	TRBD2	TRBJ2-2	16	TRBV30	CAWSVRLAGVGGELFF	TGTGCCTGGAGTGTACGACTAGCGGGGGTGGGCGGGGAGCTGTTTTTT
NA	TRBD1	TRBJ2-7	16	TRBV9	CASSVAGTGGLYEQYF	TGTGCCAGCAGCGTAGCGGGGACAGGGGGTCTCTACGAGCAGTACTTC
NA	NA	TRBJ1-2	13	TRBV15	CATSTIPTGKDTF	TGTGCCACCAGCACCATACCCACAGGGAAGGACACCTTC
few	TRBD2	TRBJ2-1	17	TRBV4-3	CASSQDWTSGGAGEQFF	TGCGCCAGCAGCCAAGATTGGACTAGCGGGGGGGCGGGGGAGCAGTTCTTC
NA	TRBD2	TRBJ2-5	15	TRBV9	CASSTGTSGLETQYF	TGTGCCAGCAGCACCGGGACTAGCGGGTTGGAGACCCAGTACTTC
NA	NA	TRBJ1-1	16	TRBV6-5	CASSLDRRGPNTEAFF	TGTGCCAGCAGTTTAGACCGGCGGGGCCCAAACACTGAAGCTTTCTTT
NA	TRBD1	TRBJ2-7	12	TRBV30	CAWRSDRDEQYF	TGTGCCTGGAGATCGGACAGGGACGAGCAGTACTTC